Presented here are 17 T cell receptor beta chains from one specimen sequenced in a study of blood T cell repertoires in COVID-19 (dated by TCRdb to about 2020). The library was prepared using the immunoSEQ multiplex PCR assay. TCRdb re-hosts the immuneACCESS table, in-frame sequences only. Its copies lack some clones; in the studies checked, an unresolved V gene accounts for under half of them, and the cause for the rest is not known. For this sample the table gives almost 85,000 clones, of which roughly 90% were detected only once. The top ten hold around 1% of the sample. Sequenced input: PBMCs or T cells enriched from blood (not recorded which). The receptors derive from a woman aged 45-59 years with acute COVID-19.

The CDR3 nucleotides are TGTGCCAGCAGAGACGGACAGGGGGCTAATGGCTACACCTTC. Residues: CASRDGQGANGYTF. This chain connects TRBV28 to TRBJ1-2; 11 bases line up with TRBD1. The CDR3 has 14 residues. Germline V gene sequence: CDR1 MDHEN, CDR2 SYDVKM. The V and J ends lost 6 bases and 6 bases, in that order; junction bases with no gene match: 6.

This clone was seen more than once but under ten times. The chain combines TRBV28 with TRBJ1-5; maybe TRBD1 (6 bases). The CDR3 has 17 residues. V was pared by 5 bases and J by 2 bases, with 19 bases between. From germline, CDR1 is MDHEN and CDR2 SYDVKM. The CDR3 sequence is CASSPIPQGSRNQPQHF. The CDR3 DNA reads TGTGCCAGCAGTCCTATCCCCCAGGGGTCCCGCAATCAGCCCCAGCATTTT.

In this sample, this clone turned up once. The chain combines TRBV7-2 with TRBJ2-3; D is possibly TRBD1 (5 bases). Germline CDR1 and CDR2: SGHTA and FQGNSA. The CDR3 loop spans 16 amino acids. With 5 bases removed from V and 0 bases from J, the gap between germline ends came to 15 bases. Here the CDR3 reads CASSPWGQSSTDTQYF. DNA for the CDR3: TGTGCCAGCAGCCCGTGGGGCCAGTCTAGCACAGATACGCAGTATTTT.

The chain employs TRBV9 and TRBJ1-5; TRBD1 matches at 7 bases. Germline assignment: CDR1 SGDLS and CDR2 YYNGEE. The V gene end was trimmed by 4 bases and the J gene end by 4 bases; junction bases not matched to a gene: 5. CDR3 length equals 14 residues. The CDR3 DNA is TGTGCCAGCAGCCCAGGGGGTCTTAATCAGCCCCAGCATTTT. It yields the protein CASSPGGLNQPQHF.

CDR3: CASSQGGADTQYF. The CDR3 DNA is TGTGCCAGCAGTCAAGGGGGGGCAGATACGCAGTATTTT. The V call is TRBV5-8, the J call TRBJ2-3; D perhaps matches TRBD2 (7 bases). Trimming stripped 5 bases from V and 4 bases from J, with 11 bases between. Germline lookup yields CDR1 SGHTS and CDR2 YDEGEE. The length of the CDR3 is 13 residues.

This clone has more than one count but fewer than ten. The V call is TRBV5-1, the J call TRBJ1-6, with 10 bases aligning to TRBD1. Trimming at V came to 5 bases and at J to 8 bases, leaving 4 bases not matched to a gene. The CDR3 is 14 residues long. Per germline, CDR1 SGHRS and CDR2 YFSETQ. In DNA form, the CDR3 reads TGCGCCAGCAGAGACGGACAGGGGGATTCACCCCTCCACTTT. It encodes CASRDGQGDSPLHF.

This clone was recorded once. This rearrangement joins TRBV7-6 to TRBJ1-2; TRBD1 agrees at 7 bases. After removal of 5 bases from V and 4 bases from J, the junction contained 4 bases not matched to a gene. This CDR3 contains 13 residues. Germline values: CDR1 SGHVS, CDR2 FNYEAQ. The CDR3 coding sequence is TGTGCCAGCAGCCCAGGGGGTTTCTATGGCTACACCTTC. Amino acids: CASSPGGFYGYTF.

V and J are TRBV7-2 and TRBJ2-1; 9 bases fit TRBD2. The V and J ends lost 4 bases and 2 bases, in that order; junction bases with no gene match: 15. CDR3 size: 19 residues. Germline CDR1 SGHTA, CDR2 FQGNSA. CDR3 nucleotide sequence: TGTGCCAGCAGCTCCCAACTTCGGGTGGCGGGAGGGCCCTACAATGAGCAGTTCTTC. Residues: CASSSQLRVAGGPYNEQFF.

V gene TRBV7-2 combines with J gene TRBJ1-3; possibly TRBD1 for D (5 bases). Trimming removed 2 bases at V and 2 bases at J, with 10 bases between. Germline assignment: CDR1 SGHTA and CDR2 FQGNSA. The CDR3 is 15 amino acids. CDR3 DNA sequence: TGTGCCAGCAGCTTACTTGCCAGGGCTGGAAACACCATATATTTT. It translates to CASSLLARAGNTIYF.

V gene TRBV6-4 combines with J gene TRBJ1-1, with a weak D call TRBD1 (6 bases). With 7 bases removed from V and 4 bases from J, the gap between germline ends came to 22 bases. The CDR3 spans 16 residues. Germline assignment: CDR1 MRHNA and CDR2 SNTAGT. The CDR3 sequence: CASTSSGRGAGTEAFF. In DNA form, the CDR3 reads TGTGCCAGCACTTCTTCAGGGCGGGGGGCTGGCACTGAAGCTTTCTTT.

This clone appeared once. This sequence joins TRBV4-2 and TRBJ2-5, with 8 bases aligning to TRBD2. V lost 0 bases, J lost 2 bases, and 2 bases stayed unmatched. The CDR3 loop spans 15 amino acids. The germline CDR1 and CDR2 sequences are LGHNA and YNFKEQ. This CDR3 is CASSQETSGQETQYF. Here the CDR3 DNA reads TGTGCCAGCAGCCAAGAAACTAGCGGACAAGAGACCCAGTACTTC.

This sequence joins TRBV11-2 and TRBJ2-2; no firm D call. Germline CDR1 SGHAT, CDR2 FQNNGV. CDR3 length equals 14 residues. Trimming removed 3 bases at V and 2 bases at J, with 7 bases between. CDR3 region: CASSFLENTGELFF. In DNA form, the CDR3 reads TGTGCCAGCAGCTTTTTAGAAAACACCGGGGAGCTGTTTTTT.

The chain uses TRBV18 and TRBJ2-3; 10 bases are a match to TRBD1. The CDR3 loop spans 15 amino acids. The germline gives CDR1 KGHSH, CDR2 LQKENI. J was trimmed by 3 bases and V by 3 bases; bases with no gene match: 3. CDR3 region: CASSPRTGGTDTQYF. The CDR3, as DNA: TGTGCCAGCTCACCTCGGACAGGGGGTACAGATACGCAGTATTTT.

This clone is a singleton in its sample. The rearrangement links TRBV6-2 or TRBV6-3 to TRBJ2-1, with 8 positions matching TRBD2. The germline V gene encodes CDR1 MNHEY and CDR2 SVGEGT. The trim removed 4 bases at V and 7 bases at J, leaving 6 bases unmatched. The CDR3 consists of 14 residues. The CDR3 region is CASSFAGGGNEQFF. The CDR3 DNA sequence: TGTGCCAGCAGTTTTGCGGGAGGCGGGAATGAGCAGTTCTTC.

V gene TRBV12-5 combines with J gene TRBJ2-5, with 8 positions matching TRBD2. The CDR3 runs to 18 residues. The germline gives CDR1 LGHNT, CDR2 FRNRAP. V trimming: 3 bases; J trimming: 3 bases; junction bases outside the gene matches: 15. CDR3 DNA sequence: TGTGCTAGTGGTTTTTGGGCCGGGGGAGCGGGAGCCAAAGAGACCCAGTACTTC. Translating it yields CASGFWAGGAGAKETQYF.

The CDR3 reads CASSVEGAETNEKLFF. The CDR3 DNA sequence: TGTGCCAGCAGCGTAGAGGGGGCAGAAACTAATGAAAAACTGTTTTTT. V gene TRBV9 combines with J gene TRBJ1-4; 7 nucleotides line up with TRBD1. Germline lookup yields CDR1 SGDLS and CDR2 YYNGEE. The CDR3 extends over 16 amino acids. The junction had 3 bases not matched to a gene; V was cut back by 0 bases and J by 1 base.

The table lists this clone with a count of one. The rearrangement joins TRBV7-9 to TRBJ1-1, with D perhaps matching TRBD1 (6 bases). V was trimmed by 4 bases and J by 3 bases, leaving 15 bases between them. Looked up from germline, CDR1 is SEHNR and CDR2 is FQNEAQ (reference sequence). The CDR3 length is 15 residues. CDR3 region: CASSSVGQLDTEAFF. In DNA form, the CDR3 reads TGTGCCAGCAGCTCAGTTGGACAGCTGGACACTGAAGCTTTCTTT.